Below are 17 T cell receptor beta chains sequenced from a single sample in a study of CXCR3-negative and CXCR3-positive naive CD8 T cells. For these receptors, no antigen is known. Study outcomes and limitations: Hydrophobicity was higher for TRB CDR3s found in CXCR3-positive naive cells than in CXCR3-negative naive cells.

Carrying UMI labels, the TRB cDNA libraries were prepared through 5' RACE. TCRdb reprocessed the 5' RACE reads; each CDR3 protein has one entry and no DNA is given. Recorded for this sample: 60,000 to 70,000 distinct CDR3 sequences. The sequenced sample consisted of naive CXCR3+ CD8+ T cells from blood. Described subset: CD45RO-CCR7+CD27+CD95- naive CD8+ T cells expressing CXCR3 (TNR3+). Every receptor here comes from a human donor in good health. Some clones in this sample may be carry-over from other donors' samples.

This sequence joins TRBV10-3 and TRBJ2-2; TCRdb outputs TRBD1, but without DNA this stays unchecked. The CDR3 has 14 amino acids. Per germline, CDR1 ENHRY and CDR2 SYGVKD. The CDR3 protein is CDITLSGGAGELFF.

The V call is TRBV27, the J call TRBJ1-1; TCRdb's D call, TRBD1, is unchecked because there is no DNA. CDR1 is MNHEY and CDR2 is SMNVEV in the germline V gene (reference sequence). This CDR3 comprises 15 residues. CDR3 in amino acids: CASSSPQTGLAEAFF.

The chain employs TRBV14 and TRBJ2-7; without DNA, the TCRdb call of TRBD1 cannot be checked. This CDR3 has 16 amino acids. The germline gives CDR1 SGHDN, CDR2 FVKESK. CDR3 residues: CASSLRGTGFPDEQYF.

This chain uses TRBV29-1 with TRBJ2-7. The germline V gene encodes CDR1 SQVTM and CDR2 ANQGSEA. The CDR3 runs to 15 residues. CDR3 residues: CSVEEVVAGPYEQYF.

V and J are TRBV29-1 and TRBJ2-3; there is no DNA to check the TCRdb D call of TRBD2. The CDR3 has 11 residues. Germline CDR1 reads SQVTM; CDR2 reads ANQGSEA. The CDR3 reads CSVARGDTQYF.

The chain employs TRBV12-3 or TRBV12-4 and TRBJ1-5; the TCRdb call, TRBD1, lacks DNA for checking. The CDR3 totals 15 residues. The CDR3 here is CASRDGGGSNQPQHF.

This rearrangement joins TRBV29-1 to TRBJ1-1; TCRdb gives TRBD1 as the D gene, but with no DNA this cannot be confirmed. CDR1 SQVTM and CDR2 ANQGSEA come from the germline V gene. The CDR3 spans 14 residues. CDR3 sequence reads: CSVEESTGGGEAFF. Based on the CDR3 plus reference TRBV29-1 and TRBJ1-1, the full variable domain is SAVISQKPSRDICQRGTSLTIQCQVDSQVTMMFWYRQQPGQSLTLIATANQGSEATYESGFVIDKFPISRPNLTFSTLTVSNMSPEDSSIYLCSVEESTGGGEAFFGQGTRLTVV.

The CDR3 loop is CASSAGGRGTGELFF. The chain employs TRBV19 and TRBJ2-2; there is no DNA to check the TCRdb D call of TRBD1. Germline V gene data show CDR1 as LNHDA and CDR2 as SQIVND (reference sequence). CDR3 length equals 15 residues.

The chain is built from TRBV12-3 or TRBV12-4 and TRBJ1-1; TCRdb proposes TRBD1, but this gene call is untestable without DNA. The CDR3 is 15 amino acids. The CDR3 reads CASSSYGTGATEAFF.

This chain connects TRBV6-1 to TRBJ2-7; the TCRdb D gene call, TRBD1, has no DNA to confirm it. The germline gives CDR1 MNHNS, CDR2 SASEGT. The CDR3 is 15 amino acids. The CDR3 sequence: CASSGGQGITYEQYF.

V usage is TRBV6-5 and J usage is TRBJ2-3; TCRdb returns TRBD2, unconfirmable since there is no DNA. The CDR3 sequence is 16 residues long. Germline V gene data show CDR1 as MNHEY and CDR2 as SVGAGI. The CDR3 reads CASTRLAGGPSDTQYF.

The chain joins TRBV2 to TRBJ2-2; TCRdb reports TRBD1, a call that lacks DNA to check it against. Looked up from germline, CDR1 is SNHLY and CDR2 is FYNNEI. The CDR3 totals 15 residues. The CDR3 reads CASDLRDRGTGELFF.

V and J are TRBV28 and TRBJ1-1. Germline V gives CDR1 MDHEN, CDR2 SYDVKM. This CDR3 has 14 residues. The CDR3 loop reads CASSLSGLNTEAFF.

The V and J genes are TRBV20-1 and TRBJ1-5. The length of the CDR3 is 14 residues. Per the germline V gene, CDR1 is DFQATT and CDR2 is SNEGSKA (reference sequence). The chain's CDR3 is CSAKTEYSNQPQHF.

The chain employs TRBV3-1 and TRBJ2-5; TCRdb's D call of TRBD2 is untestable without DNA. The V gene's germline CDR1 is LGHDT and CDR2 YNNKEL (reference sequence). The CDR3 is 15 residues long. CDR3 region: CASSRTAGGGETQYF.

This rearrangement joins TRBV5-8 to TRBJ2-7. This CDR3 region has 14 residues. CDR1 and CDR2 from the germline V gene are SGHTS and YDEGEE. CDR3 residues: CASSNRKSVREQYF.

The chain carries TRBV12-3 or TRBV12-4 and TRBJ2-3; the TCRdb D gene call, TRBD2, has no DNA to confirm it. The CDR3 runs 16 residues. CDR3 in amino acids: CASSLLAGGRTDTQYF.